This T cell receptor beta chain was recorded in a study of radiation and T cells in renal cell carcinoma. Study-level findings and limits: No pretreatment tumor biopsies were available for baseline clonotypes. In blood, top tumor clones expanded by 2 weeks, shrinking by 4.

Time point: baseline pretreatment blood. Treatment defined: 15 Gy SBRT to primary tumor, nephrectomy 4 weeks later. This renal cell carcinoma was of the clear cell type. The germline V gene encodes CDR1 MNHNS and CDR2 SASEGT. V lost 6 bases to trimming and J lost 1 base; unmatched junction nucleotides: 6. The CDR3 has 15 amino acids. As to this clone: Its antigen is as yet unknown.

Assay used: immunoSEQ multiplex PCR; TCRdb lists only in-frame clones, some missing. The sample holds 50,000 to 75,000 clones, roughly three quarters seen once. The receptor was isolated from a man aged 55 to 70 with renal cell carcinoma. This chain links TRBV6-1 with TRBJ2-3; 8 bases match TRBD2. The starting material was blood, obtained from a patient whose treatment included radiotherapy and nephrectomy. The CDR3 region has the DNA TGTGCCAGCAGGGGAGCGGGAGTCGGCACAGATACGCAGTATTTT. Translation: CASRGAGVGTDTQYF.